This T cell receptor (beta chain) was captured in a study of cytomegalovirus exposure and HLA in healthy donors. The PCR contained 60 Vbeta and 13 Jbeta primers. Clones were read by immunoSEQ multiplex PCR, and TCRdb kept only the in-frame ones, dropping some. Here the sample spans about 130,000 clones, approximately 80% being singletons. Looked up from germline, CDR1 is LNHDA and CDR2 is SQIVND (reference sequence). The CDR3 is 15 amino acids. With V trimmed by 4 bases and J by 4 bases, 7 bases remained unmatched. On this clone itself: The antigen remains undetermined.

Study-wide points: In a later analysis, specific HLA alleles were associated with 15,000 to 20,000 TCR beta sequences at a 0.05 false discovery rate.

V and J are TRBV19 and TRBJ2-7, with 10 nucleotides matching TRBD1. The TCR was taken from a woman aged 35 to 49 in good health and CMV-seropositive. What was sequenced was PBMCs. The CDR3 DNA sequence: TGTGCCAGTAGTACCTATCGGACAGGGGGTTACGAGCAGTACTTC. Translating gives CASSTYRTGGYEQYF.